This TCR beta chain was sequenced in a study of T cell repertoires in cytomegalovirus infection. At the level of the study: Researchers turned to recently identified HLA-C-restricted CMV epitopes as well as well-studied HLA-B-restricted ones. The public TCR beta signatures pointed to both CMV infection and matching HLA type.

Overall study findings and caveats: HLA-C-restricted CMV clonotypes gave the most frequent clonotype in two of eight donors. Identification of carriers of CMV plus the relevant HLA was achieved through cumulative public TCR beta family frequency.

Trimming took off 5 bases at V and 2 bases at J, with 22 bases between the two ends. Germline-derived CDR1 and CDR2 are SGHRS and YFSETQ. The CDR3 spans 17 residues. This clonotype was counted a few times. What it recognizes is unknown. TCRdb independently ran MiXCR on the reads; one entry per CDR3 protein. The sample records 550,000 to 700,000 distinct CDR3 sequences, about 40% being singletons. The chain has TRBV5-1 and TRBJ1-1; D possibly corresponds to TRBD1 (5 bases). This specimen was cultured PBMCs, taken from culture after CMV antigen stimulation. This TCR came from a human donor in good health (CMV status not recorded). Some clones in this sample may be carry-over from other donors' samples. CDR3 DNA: TGCGCCAGCAGTACTTTTCCCTCCGGGACCATAAACACTGAAGCTTTCTTT. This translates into CASSTFPSGTINTEAFF.